The clone carrying this T cell receptor beta chain was seen only a few times. The record originates from a study of T cells in Graves' hyperthyroidism and ophthalmopathy. CDR1 is SEHNR and CDR2 is FQNEAQ in the germline V gene (reference sequence). The CDR3 has 14 amino acids. V was pared by 1 base and J by 5 bases, with 11 bases between. TCR beta CDR3 sequences were amplified from RNA transcripts. The TCR CDR3 was amplified in a first-round RT-PCR using the HTBI primer set. Each CDR3 protein gets one entry after TCRdb re-called the multiplex PCR reads with MiXCR. The table records some 510,000 distinct CDR3 sequences, 40% to 55% of them present only once.

The sample was peripheral blood or thyroid tissue (not recorded which). V is TRBV7-9 and J is TRBJ1-1, with a possible D match to TRBD1 (6 bases). The clonotype originates from a woman in her late teens or twenties with Graves' hyperthyroidism. Written as DNA, the CDR3 is TGTGCCAGCAGCTTAGTAACAGGGTTAACTGAAGCTTTCTTT. Translating gives CASSLVTGLTEAFF.